The 20 T cell receptor beta chains reported below all come from one sample, sequenced in a study of shared clonotypes between healthy human individuals. Generated by immunoSEQ multiplex PCR, the TCRdb table keeps only in-frame clones and is missing some. The data hold over 950,000 clones, with approximately 77% observed a single time. The sample was memory CD4+ T cells from PBMCs. Stated subset: CD45RA-negative fraction. Source of these receptors: a man aged 18 to 30 in good health. Some clones in this sample may be carry-over from other donors' samples.

This rearrangement joins TRBV11-2 to TRBJ2-7; 8 nucleotides match TRBD1. With V trimmed by 1 base and J by 1 base, 15 bases remained unmatched. The CDR3 is made up of 19 amino acids. Germline CDR1 is SGHAT and CDR2 is FQNNGV. CDR3 loop: CASSLAVRTGGLGSYEQYF. The CDR3, as DNA: TGTGCCAGCAGCTTAGCGGTGAGAACAGGGGGACTGGGGTCCTACGAGCAGTACTTC.

The gene calls are TRBV5-1 and TRBJ2-7; 11 nucleotides match TRBD2. V lost 4 bases and J lost 4; bases outside the gene matches: 16. This CDR3 is 18 amino acids long. Germline V gene sequence: CDR1 SGHRS, CDR2 YFSETQ. This chain's CDR3 is CASSPFPSGRFRGYEQYF. As DNA, the CDR3 is TGCGCCAGCAGCCCCTTCCCTAGCGGGAGGTTTAGAGGGTACGAGCAGTACTTC.

The chain combines TRBV5-1 with TRBJ1-4, with D maybe TRBD1 (5 bases). Germline values: CDR1 SGHRS, CDR2 YFSETQ. Trimming removed 4 bases at V and 3 bases at J, with 13 bases between. This CDR3 contains 15 residues. The CDR3 is CASSGTGRSNEKLFF. In DNA form, the CDR3 reads TGCGCCAGCAGCGGGACGGGGCGATCTAATGAAAAACTGTTTTTT.

V usage is TRBV7-2 and J usage is TRBJ2-7; D gene unclear. Germline V gene lookup returns CDR1 SGHTA and CDR2 FQGNSA. Trimming pared 5 bases from V and 3 bases from J, leaving 14 bases between. The CDR3 is made up of 14 amino acids. In DNA form, the CDR3 reads TGTGCCAGCAGCCCATTAGTGTTTGGCTACGAGCAGTACTTC. As protein: CASSPLVFGYEQYF.

This rearrangement joins TRBV2 to TRBJ1-5; D remains unclear. The CDR3 consists of 12 residues. The V gene's germline CDR1 is SNHLY and CDR2 FYNNEI. Trimming shortened V by 8 bases and J by 5 bases, and 10 bases separated the two germline ends. CDR3 sequence reads: CASLETDQPQHF. The CDR3 coding sequence is TGTGCCAGCCTCGAAACTGATCAGCCCCAGCATTTT.

The chain links TRBV27 to TRBJ2-1; TRBD2 aligns across 8 bases. Per germline, CDR1 MNHEY and CDR2 SMNVEV (reference sequence). This CDR3 has 17 amino acids. V shed 7 bases and J 4 bases; nucleotides not matched to a gene: 15. CDR3 in DNA: TGTGCCAGCAACTCCGGGAGGGCTAGCGCGTTGTACAATGAGCAGTTCTTC. It is translated as CASNSGRASALYNEQFF.

This clone was detected only once. The genes are TRBV30 and TRBJ1-2; possible D gene TRBD1, 5 bases. The CDR3 consists of 12 residues. Germline V gene sequence: CDR1 GTSNPN, CDR2 SVGIG (reference sequence). Trimming removed 5 bases at V and 4 bases at J, with 11 bases between. This CDR3 reads CAWGGGSYGYTF. The CDR3 DNA reads as TGTGCCTGGGGCGGGGGGAGCTATGGCTACACCTTC. Together with reference TRBV30 and TRBJ1-2, the CDR3 gives the full variable domain: SQTIHQWPATLVQPVGSPLSLECTVEGTSNPNLYWYRQAAGRGLQLLFYSVGIGQISSEVPQNLSASRPQDRQFILSSKKLLLSDSGFYLCAWGGGSYGYTFGSGTRLTVV.

The gene calls are TRBV4-1 and TRBJ1-5; D is possibly TRBD1 (5 bases). The CDR3 totals 16 residues. V lost 0 bases and J 0 bases, leaving 9 bases between the germline ends. Germline V gene sequence: CDR1 MGHRA, CDR2 YSYEKL. The CDR3 DNA is TGCGCCAGCAGCCAAGAGACAGAATATAGCAATCAGCCCCAGCATTTT. As protein: CASSQETEYSNQPQHF.

The J gene is TRBJ2-7, the V gene TRBV6-5; TRBD2 matches 8 bases. The ends lost 6 bases at V and 6 bases at J; junction bases unmatched: 10. The CDR3 consists of 14 residues. The germline V gene has CDR1 MNHEY and CDR2 SVGAGI. CDR3: CASSSPSGRGEQYF. DNA of the CDR3: TGTGCCAGCAGCTCCCCGAGCGGGAGAGGCGAGCAGTACTTC.

The rearrangement uses TRBV28 and TRBJ1-5, with 7 nucleotides matching TRBD1. Germline-derived CDR1 and CDR2 are MDHEN and SYDVKM. The CDR3 extends over 15 amino acids. The V and J ends lost 4 bases and 9 bases, in that order; junction bases with no gene match: 12. This CDR3 reads CASSSRDSPNGPQHF. CDR3 sequence (DNA): TGTGCCAGCAGTTCTCGGGACAGTCCAAATGGGCCCCAGCATTTT.

This clone was recorded at least ten times. The chain carries TRBV28 and TRBJ1-2; 7 bases agree with TRBD1. CDR1 is MDHEN and CDR2 is SYDVKM in the germline V gene. The length of the CDR3 is 12 residues. With 8 bases clipped from V and 7 bases from J, the junction kept 7 bases outside the gene matches. The CDR3 DNA sequence: TGTGCCAGCGAGAGGTCAGGGGGTGGCTACACCTTC. Its protein product is CASERSGGGYTF.

This clone was seen more than once but under ten times. The chain uses TRBV2 and TRBJ1-2; no definite D call. CDR1 is SNHLY, CDR2 FYNNEI, per germline. There are 12 residues in the CDR3. V was pared by 6 bases and J by 8 bases, with 13 bases between. CDR3 DNA sequence: TGTGCCAGCAGGAGCGGGATCAGGGGCTACACCTTC. This encodes CASRSGIRGYTF.

This rearrangement joins TRBV2 to TRBJ2-3; 8 bases agree with TRBD2. After removal of 1 base from V and 5 bases from J, the junction contained 8 bases not matched to a gene. Germline loops: CDR1 SNHLY, CDR2 FYNNEI. CDR3 length equals 16 residues. This CDR3 reads CASSEDGTSGLDTQYF. CDR3 DNA: TGTGCCAGCAGTGAAGATGGGACTAGTGGGTTAGATACGCAGTATTTT.

CDR3 loop: CASSLWASEQFF. The CDR3 coding sequence is TGTGCCAGCAGTTTATGGGCGAGTGAGCAGTTCTTC. V usage is TRBV28 and J usage is TRBJ2-1, with no clear D. The V and J ends lost 0 bases and 9 bases respectively, with 6 bases between them. From germline, CDR1 is MDHEN and CDR2 SYDVKM. This CDR3 region has 12 residues.

This clone was recorded a few times. The chain links TRBV28 to TRBJ2-2; 7 nucleotides match TRBD1. From germline, CDR1 is MDHEN and CDR2 SYDVKM. The J segment lost 6 bases and the V segment lost 6 bases, leaving 7 bases of the junction unmatched. The CDR3 consists of 14 residues. DNA for the CDR3: TGTGCCAGCAGCACAGCCCAGGGGGCCGGGGAGCTGTTTTTT. It translates to CASSTAQGAGELFF.

This clone was counted ten times or more. The chain combines TRBV6-1 with TRBJ1-2; 8 nucleotides align to TRBD1. Germline lookup yields CDR1 MNHNS and CDR2 SASEGT. Trimming took 4 bases from V and 7 from J; bases not matched to a gene: 11. The CDR3 is 15 amino acids. This CDR3 is CASSGGRTGILGYTF. The CDR3 coding sequence is TGTGCCAGCAGTGGAGGACGGACAGGGATACTTGGCTACACCTTC.

The chain employs TRBV5-6 and TRBJ2-1; possible D gene TRBD2, 6 bases. This CDR3 spans 15 amino acids. In germline, CDR1 is SGHDT, CDR2 YYEEEE. V dropped 4 bases and J dropped 6 bases, with 17 bases sitting between them. The CDR3 protein is CASSPVREQLNEQFF. The CDR3 coding sequence is TGTGCCAGCAGCCCCGTCCGGGAGCAGCTCAATGAGCAGTTCTTC.

The J gene is TRBJ1-1, the V gene TRBV5-1; perhaps TRBD1 as D (5 bases). V was cut by 3 bases and J by 7 bases, with 7 bases left in between. The germline CDR1 and CDR2 sequences are SGHRS and YFSETQ. The CDR3 totals 11 residues. CDR3 loop: CASSYDSEAFF. Written as DNA, the CDR3 is TGCGCCAGCAGCTACGACAGTGAAGCTTTCTTT.

This chain uses TRBV2 with TRBJ2-3; D may be TRBD2 (5 bases). Trimming removed 6 bases from V and 0 bases from J, with 10 bases in between. In germline, CDR1 is SNHLY, CDR2 FYNNEI. CDR3 length: 14 residues. In DNA form, the CDR3 reads TGTGCCAGCAGCGGGATCATTAGCACAGATACGCAGTATTTT. It yields the protein CASSGIISTDTQYF.

V usage is TRBV20-1 and J usage is TRBJ2-7, with D unresolved. Germline V gene lookup returns CDR1 DFQATT and CDR2 SNEGSKA (reference sequence). V was trimmed by 0 bases and J by 5 bases, leaving 5 bases between them. This CDR3 comprises 11 residues. CDR3 region: CSARDDHEQYF. The CDR3 nucleotides read TGCAGTGCTAGAGATGACCACGAGCAGTACTTC.